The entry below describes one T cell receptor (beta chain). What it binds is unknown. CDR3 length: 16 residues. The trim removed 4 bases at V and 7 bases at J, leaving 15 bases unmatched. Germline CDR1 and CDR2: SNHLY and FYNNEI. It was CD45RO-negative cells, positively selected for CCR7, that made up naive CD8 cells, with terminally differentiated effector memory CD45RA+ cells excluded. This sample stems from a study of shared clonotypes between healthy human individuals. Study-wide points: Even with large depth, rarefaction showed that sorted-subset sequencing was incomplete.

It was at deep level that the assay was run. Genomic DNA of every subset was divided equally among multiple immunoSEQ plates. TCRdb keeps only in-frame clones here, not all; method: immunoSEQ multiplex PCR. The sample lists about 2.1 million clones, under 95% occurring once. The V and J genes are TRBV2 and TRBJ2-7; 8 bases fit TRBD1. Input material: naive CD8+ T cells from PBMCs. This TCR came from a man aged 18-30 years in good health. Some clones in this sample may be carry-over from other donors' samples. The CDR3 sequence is CASSGEDRAPLWEQYF. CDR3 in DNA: TGTGCCAGCAGTGGGGAGGACAGGGCTCCCTTATGGGAGCAGTACTTC.